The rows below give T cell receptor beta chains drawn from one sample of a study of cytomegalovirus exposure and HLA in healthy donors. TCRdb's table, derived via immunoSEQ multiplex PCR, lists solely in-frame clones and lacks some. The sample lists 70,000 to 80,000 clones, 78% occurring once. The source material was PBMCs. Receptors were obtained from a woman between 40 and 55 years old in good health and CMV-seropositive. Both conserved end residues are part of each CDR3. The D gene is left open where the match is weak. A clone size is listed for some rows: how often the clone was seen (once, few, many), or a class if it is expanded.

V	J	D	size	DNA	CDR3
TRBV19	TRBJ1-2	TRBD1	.	TGTGCCACTCTAGATAACCGGGACAGTGGCCATGGCTACACCTTC	CATLDNRDSGHGYTF
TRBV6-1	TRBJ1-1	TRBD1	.	TGTGCCAGCATTCCGGGACAGGGGACTTTGACTGAAGCTTTCTTT	CASIPGQGTLTEAFF
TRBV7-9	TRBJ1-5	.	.	TGTGCCAGCAGCTGGGGCGGGGGCAGCAATCAGCCCCAGCATTTT	CASSWGGGSNQPQHF
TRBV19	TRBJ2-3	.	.	TGTGCCAGTAGCTGGACAGTGAAACCCACAGATACGCAGTATTTT	CASSWTVKPTDTQYF
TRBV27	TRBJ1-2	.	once	TGTGCCAGCAGCCCCTCGTCTAACTATGGCTACACCTTC	CASSPSSNYGYTF
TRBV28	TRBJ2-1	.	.	TGTGCCAGCAGCCTAGCCTCCGGGGAGTTCTTC	CASSLASGEFF
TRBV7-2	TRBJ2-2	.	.	TGTGCCAGCAGCTTAGTCGAGGGTGCCGGGGAGCTGTTTTTT	CASSLVEGAGELFF
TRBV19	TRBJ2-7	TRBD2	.	TGTGCCAGTAGTACCGTAAGCGGGGGAACCTACGAGCAGTACTTC	CASSTVSGGTYEQYF
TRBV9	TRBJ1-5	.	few	TGTGCCAGCAGCGTAGCATCCGGAGATCAGCCCCAGCATTTT	CASSVASGDQPQHF
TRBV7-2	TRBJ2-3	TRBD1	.	TGTGCCAGCAGCCCGGGACAGATACTTTCCGCAGATACGCAGTATTTT	CASSPGQILSADTQYF
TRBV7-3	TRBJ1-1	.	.	TGTGCCAGCAGCTTGTATGGGGGGGCGCAGAACACTGAAGCTTTCTTT	CASSLYGGAQNTEAFF
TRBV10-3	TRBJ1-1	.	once	TGTGCCATCAGTGAGTCAGGGGGGAACACTGAAGCTTTCTTT	CAISESGGNTEAFF
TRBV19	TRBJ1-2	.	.	TGTGCCAGTACCCCTGAGGTTGGGGGCGAGAGACTCAACTATGGCTACACCTTC	CASTPEVGGERLNYGYTF
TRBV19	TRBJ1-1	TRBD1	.	TGTGCCAGTAGTGGACAGGGTAATACTGAAGCTTTCTTT	CASSGQGNTEAFF
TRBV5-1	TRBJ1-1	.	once	TGCGCCAGCAGCTCCAGGAGGGGGAACACTGAAGCTTTCTTT	CASSSRRGNTEAFF
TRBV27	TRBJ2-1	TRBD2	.	TGTGCCAGCAGCATTCGGGGGGGCGAGGTTAATGAGCAGTTCTTC	CASSIRGGEVNEQFF
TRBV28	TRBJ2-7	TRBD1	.	TGTGCCAGCAGTTTATCCGGGACAGGGGGCCACGAGCAGTACTTC	CASSLSGTGGHEQYF
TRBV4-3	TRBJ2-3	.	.	TGCGCCAGCAGCCGTGACGGGGTAGAAGATACGCAGTATTTT	CASSRDGVEDTQYF
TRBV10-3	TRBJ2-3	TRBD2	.	TGTGCCATCAGTGGTCGAGCGGGGGGGTCCTTCACAGATACGCAGTATTTT	CAISGRAGGSFTDTQYF
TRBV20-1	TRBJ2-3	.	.	TGCAGTGCTAGATTTAAGGGGCCCCAGTATTTT	CSARFKGPQYF
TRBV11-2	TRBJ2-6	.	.	TGTGCCAGCAGCCCCGCACTCTCTGGGGCCAACGTCCTGACTTTC	CASSPALSGANVLTF
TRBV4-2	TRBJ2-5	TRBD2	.	TGTGCCAGCAGCCCTTTAAAGACTAGCGGGGAGGTGACCCAGTACTTC	CASSPLKTSGEVTQYF
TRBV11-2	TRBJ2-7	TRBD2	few	TGTGCCAGCAGCCGAACTGCTAGCGGGGACTACGAGCAGTACTTC	CASSRTASGDYEQYF
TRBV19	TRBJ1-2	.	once	TGTGCCAGTAGTTTACCGGCGTTGGGAGCTAACTATGGCTACACCTTC	CASSLPALGANYGYTF
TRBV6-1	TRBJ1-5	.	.	TGTGCCAGCAGTGAAGGGGGGGGGTTCGGACAGCCCCAGCATTTT	CASSEGGGFGQPQHF
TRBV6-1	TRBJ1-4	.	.	TGTGCCAGCAGTGAACTCGGGGGGGGAAATGAAAAACTGTTTTTT	CASSELGGGNEKLFF
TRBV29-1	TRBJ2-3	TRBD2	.	TGCAGCGTGGTGGGGGGGGGCACAGATACGCAGTATTTT	CSVVGGGTDTQYF
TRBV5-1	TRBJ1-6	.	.	TGCGCCAGCAGCCCCCGGGAAAACGTCGTACACTCACCCCTCCACTTT	CASSPRENVVHSPLHF
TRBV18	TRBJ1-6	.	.	TGTGCCAGCTCACCACAGGCAGGGGTTGGTAATTCACCCCTCCACTTT	CASSPQAGVGNSPLHF
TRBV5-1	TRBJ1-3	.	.	TGCGCCAGCAGCCCCTTAGGGAGGAACACCATATATTTT	CASSPLGRNTIYF
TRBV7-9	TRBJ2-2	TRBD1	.	TGTGCCAGCAGCAGAATCGCAGGGGGCACCGGGGAGCTGTTTTTT	CASSRIAGGTGELFF
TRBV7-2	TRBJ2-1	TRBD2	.	TGTGCCAGCAGCCGGACTAGCGGAAACAATGAGCAGTTCTTC	CASSRTSGNNEQFF
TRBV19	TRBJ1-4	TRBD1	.	TGTGCCAGTAGTATAACCGGGACAGGGGATGAAAAACTGTTTTTT	CASSITGTGDEKLFF
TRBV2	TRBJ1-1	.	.	TGTGCCAGCAGTGAAGGGGCGGGACTTAACACTGAAGCTTTCTTT	CASSEGAGLNTEAFF
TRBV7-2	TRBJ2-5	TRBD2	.	TGTGCCAGCAGCTTGAGAACTAGCGGGGGTGGAGAGACCCAGTACTTC	CASSLRTSGGGETQYF
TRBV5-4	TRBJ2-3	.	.	TGTGCCAGCAGCTTGGACGAGCGCACAGATACGCAGTATTTT	CASSLDERTDTQYF
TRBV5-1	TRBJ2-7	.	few	TGCGCCAGCAGCTTCCGGGACACTGGCTACGAGCAGTACTTC	CASSFRDTGYEQYF
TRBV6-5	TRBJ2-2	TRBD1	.	TGTGCCAGCAGTGGACAGGCGAACACCGGGGAGCTGTTTTTT	CASSGQANTGELFF
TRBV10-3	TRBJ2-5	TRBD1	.	TGTGCCATCAGTGAGTCAGGGGGACAGGGCCAAGAGACCCAGTACTTC	CAISESGGQGQETQYF